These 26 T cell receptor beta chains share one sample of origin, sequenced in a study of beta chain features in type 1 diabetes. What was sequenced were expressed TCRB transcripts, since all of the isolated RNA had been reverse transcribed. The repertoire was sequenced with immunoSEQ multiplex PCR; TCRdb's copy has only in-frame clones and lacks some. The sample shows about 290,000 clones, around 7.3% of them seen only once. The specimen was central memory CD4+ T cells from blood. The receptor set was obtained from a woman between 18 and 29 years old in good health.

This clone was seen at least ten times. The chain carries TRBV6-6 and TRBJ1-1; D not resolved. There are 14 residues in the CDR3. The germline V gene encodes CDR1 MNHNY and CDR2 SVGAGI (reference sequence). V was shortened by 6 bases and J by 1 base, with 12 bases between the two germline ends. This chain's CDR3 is CASSQQIWNTEAFF. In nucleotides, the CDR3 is TGTGCCAGCAGCCAACAAATATGGAACACTGAAGCTTTCTTT.

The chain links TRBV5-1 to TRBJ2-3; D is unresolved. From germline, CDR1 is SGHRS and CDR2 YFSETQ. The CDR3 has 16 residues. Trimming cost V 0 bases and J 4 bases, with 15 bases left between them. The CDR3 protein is CASSLDQRLPPDTQYF. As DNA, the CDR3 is TGCGCCAGCAGCTTGGATCAGCGTTTGCCACCAGATACGCAGTATTTT.

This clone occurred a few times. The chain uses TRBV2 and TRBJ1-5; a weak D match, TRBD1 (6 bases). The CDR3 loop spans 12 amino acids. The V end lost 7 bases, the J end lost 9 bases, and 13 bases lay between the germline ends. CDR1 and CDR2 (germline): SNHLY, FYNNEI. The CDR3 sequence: CASNRGRAPQHF. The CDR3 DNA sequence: TGTGCCAGCAATCGGGGGCGGGCGCCCCAGCATTTT.

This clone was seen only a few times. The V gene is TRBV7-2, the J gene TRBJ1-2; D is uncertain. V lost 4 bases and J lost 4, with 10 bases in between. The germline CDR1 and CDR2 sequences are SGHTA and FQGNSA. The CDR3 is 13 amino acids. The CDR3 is CASSSGSRYGYTF. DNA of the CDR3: TGTGCCAGCAGCTCTGGCAGCCGCTATGGCTACACCTTC.

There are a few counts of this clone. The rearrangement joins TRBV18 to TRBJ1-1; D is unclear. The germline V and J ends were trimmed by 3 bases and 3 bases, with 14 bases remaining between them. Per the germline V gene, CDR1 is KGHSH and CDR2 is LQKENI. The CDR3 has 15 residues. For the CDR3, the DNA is TGTGCCAGCTCACCTCCCGTAGGGCCGGACACTGAAGCTTTCTTT. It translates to CASSPPVGPDTEAFF. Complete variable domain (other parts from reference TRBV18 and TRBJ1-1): NAGVMQNPRHLVRRRGQEARLRCSPMKGHSHVYWYRQLPEEGLKFMVYLQKENIIDESGMPKERFSAEFPKEGPSILRIQQVVRGDSAAYFCASSPPVGPDTEAFFGQGTRLTVV.

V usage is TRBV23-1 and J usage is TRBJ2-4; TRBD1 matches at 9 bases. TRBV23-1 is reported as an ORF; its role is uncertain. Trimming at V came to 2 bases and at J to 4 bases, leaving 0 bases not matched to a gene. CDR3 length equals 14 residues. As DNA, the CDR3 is TGCGCCAGCAGTCAAGGGACAGGGAAAAACATTCAGTACTTC. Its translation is CASSQGTGKNIQYF.

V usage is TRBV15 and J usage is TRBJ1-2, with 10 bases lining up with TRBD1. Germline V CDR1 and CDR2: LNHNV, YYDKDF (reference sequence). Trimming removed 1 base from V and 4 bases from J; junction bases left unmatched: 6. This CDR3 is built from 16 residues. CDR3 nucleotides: TGTGCCACCAGCAGAGGTCGGGACAGGGGAGGCTATGGCTACACCTTC. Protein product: CATSRGRDRGGYGYTF. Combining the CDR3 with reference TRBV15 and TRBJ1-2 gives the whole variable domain DAMVIQNPRYQVTQFGKPVTLSCSQTLNHNVMYWYQQKSSQAPKLLFHYYDKDFNNEADTPDNFQSRRPNTSFCFLDIRSPGLGDTAMYLCATSRGRDRGGYGYTFGSGTRLTVV.

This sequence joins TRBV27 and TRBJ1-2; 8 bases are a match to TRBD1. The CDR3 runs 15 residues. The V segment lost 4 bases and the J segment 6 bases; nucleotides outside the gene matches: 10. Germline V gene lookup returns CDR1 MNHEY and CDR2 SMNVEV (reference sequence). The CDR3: CASSSTNDRGHGYTF. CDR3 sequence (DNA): TGTGCCAGCAGTTCCACTAACGACAGGGGACATGGCTACACCTTC.

The CDR3 region is CASSLVAIWTGKNIQYF. The DNA of the CDR3 is TGTGCCAGCAGCTTAGTCGCAATCTGGACAGGGAAAAACATTCAGTACTTC. V gene TRBV7-2 combines with J gene TRBJ2-4; the match to TRBD1 covers 8 bases. J lost 4 bases, V lost 1 base, and 9 bases had no gene match. CDR3 size: 17 residues. CDR1 SGHTA and CDR2 FQGNSA come from the germline V gene.

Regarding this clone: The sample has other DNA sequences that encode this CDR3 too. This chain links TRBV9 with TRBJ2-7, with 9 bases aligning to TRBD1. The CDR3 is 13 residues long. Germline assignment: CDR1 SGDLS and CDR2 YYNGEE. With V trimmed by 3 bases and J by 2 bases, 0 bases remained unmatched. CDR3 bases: TGTGCCAGCAGCGGACAGGGGGCCTACGAGCAGTACTTC. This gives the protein CASSGQGAYEQYF. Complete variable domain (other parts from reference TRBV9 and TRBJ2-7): DSGVTQTPKHLITATGQRVTLRCSPRSGDLSVYWYQQSLDQGLQFLIQYYNGEERAKGNILERFSAQQFPDLHSELNLSSLELGDSALYFCASSGQGAYEQYFGPGTRLTVT.

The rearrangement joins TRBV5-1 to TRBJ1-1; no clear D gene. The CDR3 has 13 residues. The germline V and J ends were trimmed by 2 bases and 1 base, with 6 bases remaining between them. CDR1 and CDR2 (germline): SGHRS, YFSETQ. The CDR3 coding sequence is TGCGCCAGCAGCTTCGACGGGAACACTGAAGCTTTCTTT. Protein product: CASSFDGNTEAFF.

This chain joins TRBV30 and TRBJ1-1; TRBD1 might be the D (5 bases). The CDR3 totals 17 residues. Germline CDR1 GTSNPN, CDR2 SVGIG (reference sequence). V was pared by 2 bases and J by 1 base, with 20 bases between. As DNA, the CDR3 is TGTGCCTGGAGTACCCACCGGCTTGACAGATCGAACACTGAAGCTTTCTTT. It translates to CAWSTHRLDRSNTEAFF.

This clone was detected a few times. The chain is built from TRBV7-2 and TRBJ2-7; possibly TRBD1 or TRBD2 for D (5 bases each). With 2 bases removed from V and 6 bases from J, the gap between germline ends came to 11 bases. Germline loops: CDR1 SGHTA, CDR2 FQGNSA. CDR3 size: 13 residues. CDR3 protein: CASSLSPGTEQYV. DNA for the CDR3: TGTGCCAGCAGCTTAAGTCCAGGGACCGAGCAGTACGTC.

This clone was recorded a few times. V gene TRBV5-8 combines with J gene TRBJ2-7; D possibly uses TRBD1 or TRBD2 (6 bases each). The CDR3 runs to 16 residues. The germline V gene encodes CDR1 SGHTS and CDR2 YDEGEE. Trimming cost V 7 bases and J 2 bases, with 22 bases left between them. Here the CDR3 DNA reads TGTGCCAGCGGGGGGAGGACAGTTGCCCTCCCCTACGAGCAGTACGTC. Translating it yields CASGGRTVALPYEQYV.

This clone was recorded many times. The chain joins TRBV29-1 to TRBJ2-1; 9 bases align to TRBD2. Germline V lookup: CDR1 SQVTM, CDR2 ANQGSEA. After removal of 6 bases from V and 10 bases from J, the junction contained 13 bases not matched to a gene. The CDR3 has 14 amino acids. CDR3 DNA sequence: TGCAGCGTCGAGGTAGCGGGAGCATTCGGCGAGCAGTTCTTC. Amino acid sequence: CSVEVAGAFGEQFF.

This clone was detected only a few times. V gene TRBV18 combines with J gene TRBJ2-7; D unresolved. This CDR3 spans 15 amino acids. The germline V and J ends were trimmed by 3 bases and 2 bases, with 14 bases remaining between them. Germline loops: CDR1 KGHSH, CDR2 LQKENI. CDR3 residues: CASSPFPADAYEQYV. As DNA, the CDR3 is TGTGCCAGCTCACCGTTCCCCGCAGATGCCTACGAGCAGTACGTC.

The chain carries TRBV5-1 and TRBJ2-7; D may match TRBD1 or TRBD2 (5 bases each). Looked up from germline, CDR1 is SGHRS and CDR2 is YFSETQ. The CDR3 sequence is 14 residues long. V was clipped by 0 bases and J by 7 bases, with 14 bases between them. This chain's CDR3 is CASSLGPGPREQYF. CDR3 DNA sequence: TGCGCCAGCAGCTTGGGCCCGGGGCCGCGGGAGCAGTACTTC.

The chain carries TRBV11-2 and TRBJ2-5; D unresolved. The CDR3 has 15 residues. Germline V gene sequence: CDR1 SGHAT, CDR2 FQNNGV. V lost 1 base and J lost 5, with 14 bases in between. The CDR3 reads CASSLVGQERETQYF. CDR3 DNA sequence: TGTGCCAGCAGCTTAGTAGGCCAGGAACGGGAGACCCAGTACTTC.

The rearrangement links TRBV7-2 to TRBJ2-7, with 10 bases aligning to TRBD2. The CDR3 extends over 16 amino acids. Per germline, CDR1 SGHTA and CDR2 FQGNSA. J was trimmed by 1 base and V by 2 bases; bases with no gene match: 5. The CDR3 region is CASSLYGLAASYEQYF. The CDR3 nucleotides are TGTGCCAGCAGCTTATATGGACTAGCGGCGTCCTACGAGCAGTACTTC. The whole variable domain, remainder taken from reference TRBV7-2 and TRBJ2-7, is GAGVSQSPSNKVTEKGKDVELRCDPISGHTALYWYRQSLGQGLEFLIYFQGNSAPDKSGLPSDRFSAERTGGSVSTLTIQRTQQEDSAVYLCASSLYGLAASYEQYFGPGTRLTVT.

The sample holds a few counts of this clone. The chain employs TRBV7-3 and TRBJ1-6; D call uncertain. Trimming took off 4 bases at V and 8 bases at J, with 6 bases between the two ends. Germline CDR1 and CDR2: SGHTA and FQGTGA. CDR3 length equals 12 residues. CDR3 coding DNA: TGTGCCAGCAGCTCGAGACATTCACCCCTCCACTTT. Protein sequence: CASSSRHSPLHF.

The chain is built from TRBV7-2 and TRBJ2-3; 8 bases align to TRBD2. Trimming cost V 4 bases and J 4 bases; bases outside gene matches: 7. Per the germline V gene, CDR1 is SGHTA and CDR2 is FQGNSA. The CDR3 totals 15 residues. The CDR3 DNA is TGTGCCAGCAGCTCCGCCGGGACTAGTTCAGATACGCAGTATTTT. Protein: CASSSAGTSSDTQYF.

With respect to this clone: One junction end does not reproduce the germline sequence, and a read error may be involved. The CDR3 DNA is TGCGCCAGCAGCCAAGATGCGTCAGGGGCTTATGGCTACACCTTC. Amino acids: CASSQDASGAYGYTF. This chain uses TRBV7-9 with TRBJ1-2; weak D call: TRBD1 (6 bases). CDR3 length: 15 amino acids. CDR1 SEHNR and CDR2 FQNEAQ come from the germline V gene (reference sequence).

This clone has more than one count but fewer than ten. CDR3 bases: TGCGCCAGCAGCCCCTCCGGGACCCCAGCCTACGAGCAGTACTTC. It codes for CASSPSGTPAYEQYF. This chain links TRBV5-1 with TRBJ2-7; D possibly matches TRBD1 or TRBD2 (5 bases each). CDR3 length: 15 residues. The ends were cut back, 4 bases at V and 2 bases at J, with 16 bases in the middle. Germline V gene sequence: CDR1 SGHRS, CDR2 YFSETQ.

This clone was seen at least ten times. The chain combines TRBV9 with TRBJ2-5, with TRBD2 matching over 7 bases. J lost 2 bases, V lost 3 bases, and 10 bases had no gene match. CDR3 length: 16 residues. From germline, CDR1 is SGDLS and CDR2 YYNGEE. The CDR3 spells CASSARGLPAQETQYF. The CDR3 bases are TGTGCCAGCAGCGCGCGGGGACTACCAGCTCAAGAGACCCAGTACTTC.

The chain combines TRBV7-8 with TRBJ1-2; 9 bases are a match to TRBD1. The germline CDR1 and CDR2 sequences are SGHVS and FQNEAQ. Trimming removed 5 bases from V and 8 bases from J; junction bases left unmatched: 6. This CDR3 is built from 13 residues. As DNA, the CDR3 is TGTGCCAGCAGCCAACAGGGGGCTAGGGGCTACACCTTC. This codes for CASSQQGARGYTF. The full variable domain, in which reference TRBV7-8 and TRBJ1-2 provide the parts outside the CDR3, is GAGVSQSPRYKVAKRGQDVALRCDPISGHVSLFWYQQALGQGPEFLTYFQNEAQLDKSGLPSDRFFAERPEGSVSTLKIQRTQQEDSAVYLCASSQQGARGYTFGSGTRLTVV.

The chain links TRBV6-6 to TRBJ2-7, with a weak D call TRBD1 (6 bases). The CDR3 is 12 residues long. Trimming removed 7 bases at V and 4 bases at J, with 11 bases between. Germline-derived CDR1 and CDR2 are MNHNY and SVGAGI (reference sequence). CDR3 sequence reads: CASTPQGYEQYF. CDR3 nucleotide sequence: TGTGCCAGCACTCCCCAGGGGTACGAGCAGTACTTC.